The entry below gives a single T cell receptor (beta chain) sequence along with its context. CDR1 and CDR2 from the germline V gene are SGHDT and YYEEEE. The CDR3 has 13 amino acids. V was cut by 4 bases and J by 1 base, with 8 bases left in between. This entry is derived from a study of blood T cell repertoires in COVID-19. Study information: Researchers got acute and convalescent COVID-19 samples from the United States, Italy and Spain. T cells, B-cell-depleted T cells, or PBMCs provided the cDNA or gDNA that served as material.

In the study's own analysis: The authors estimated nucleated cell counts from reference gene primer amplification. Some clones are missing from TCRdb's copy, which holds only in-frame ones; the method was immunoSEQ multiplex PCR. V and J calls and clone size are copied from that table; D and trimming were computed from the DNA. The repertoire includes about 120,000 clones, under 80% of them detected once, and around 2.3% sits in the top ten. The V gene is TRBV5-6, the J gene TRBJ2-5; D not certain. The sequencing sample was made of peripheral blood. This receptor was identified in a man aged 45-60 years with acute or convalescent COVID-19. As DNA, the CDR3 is TGTGCCAGCAGCCCCGGTAGCCAAGAGACCCAGTACTTC. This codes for CASSPGSQETQYF.